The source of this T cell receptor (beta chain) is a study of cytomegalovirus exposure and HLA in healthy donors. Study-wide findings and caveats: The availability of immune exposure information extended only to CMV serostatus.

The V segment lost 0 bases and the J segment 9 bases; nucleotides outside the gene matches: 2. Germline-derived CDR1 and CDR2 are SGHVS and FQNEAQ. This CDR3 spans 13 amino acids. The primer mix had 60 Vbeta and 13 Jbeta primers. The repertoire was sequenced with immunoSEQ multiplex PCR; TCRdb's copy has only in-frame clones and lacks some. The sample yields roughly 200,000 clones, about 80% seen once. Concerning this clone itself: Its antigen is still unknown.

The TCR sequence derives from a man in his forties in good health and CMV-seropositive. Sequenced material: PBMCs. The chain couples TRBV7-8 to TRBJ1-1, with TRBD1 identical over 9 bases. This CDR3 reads CASSLAGTGKAFF. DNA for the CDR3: TGTGCCAGCAGCTTAGCAGGGACAGGGAAAGCTTTCTTT.